This TCR beta chain was obtained from a study of naive and memory T cell subsets. The SP2 primer and nested alpha and beta constant region primers amplified ligated cDNA in four rounds. Reverse transcription of blood and skin TCR RNA was primed at alpha and beta constant regions. TCRdb itself ran the UMI-ligation and nested PCR reads through MiXCR, one entry per CDR3 protein. The sample contains some 30,000 distinct CDR3 sequences, less than 8.5% of which appear only once. This clonotype turned up a few times. Its antigen is as yet unknown. Broader study findings: The RNA method is potentially sensitive to activation and differentiation changes. TCRs were reportedly recovered from both biopsy types, mostly tuberculin test sites.

The germline V gene has CDR1 SGHTA and CDR2 FQGNSA. The CDR3 is 15 residues long. V lost 2 bases and J lost 5; bases outside the gene matches: 3. Treatment noted: skin biopsy from PPD injection site in Mantoux-positive individual. A UMI-containing oligonucleotide was joined by 3' ligation to the TCR cDNA template. V usage is TRBV7-2 and J usage is TRBJ1-3; 10 bases are shared with TRBD1. Sequences were derived from skin, sampled from a tuberculin skin test site. This clonotype was obtained from an adult in good health. CDR3: CASSLSGQGRNTIYF. The CDR3 coding sequence is TGTGCCAGCAGCTTATCGGGACAGGGGCGAAACACCATATATTTT.